The 20 T cell receptor beta chains below were found in one sample sequenced in a study of blood T cell repertoires in COVID-19. This table comes from immunoSEQ multiplex PCR, and its TCRdb copy is limited to in-frame clones, with some not included. The sample holds roughly 11,000 clones; 60% to 75% are singletons and the top ten take 6%. Sequences were obtained from peripheral blood. Receptor source: a man aged 55 to 70 with COVID-19, enrolled during active disease.

This clone was observed a handful of times. This chain uses TRBV3-1 (or the pseudogene TRBV3-2) with TRBJ2-2, with 14 positions matching TRBD2. The germline V gene encodes CDR1 LGHDT and CDR2 YNNKEL (reference sequence). V was clipped by 3 bases and J by 1 base; unmatched bases: 7. The CDR3 has 19 amino acids. The CDR3 protein is CASSQTPGTSGGNTGELFF. In DNA, the CDR3 is TGTGCCAGCAGCCAGACGCCCGGGACTAGCGGGGGGAACACCGGGGAGCTGTTTTTT.

The J gene is TRBJ2-1, the V gene TRBV4-2, with 14 bases fitting TRBD2. The germline CDR1 and CDR2 sequences are LGHNA and YNFKEQ. This CDR3 has 19 amino acids. V was pared by 5 bases and J by 2 bases, with 11 bases of the junction left unmatched. The DNA for the CDR3 is TGTGCCAGCAGCTCTCCGACTAGCGGGAGGGCCGGAACCTACAATGAGCAGTTCTTC. Amino acids: CASSSPTSGRAGTYNEQFF.

The chain joins TRBV4-2 to TRBJ1-4, with D possibly TRBD1 on 5 matching bases. The germline gives CDR1 LGHNA, CDR2 YNFKEQ. The CDR3 totals 16 residues. The ends were cut back, 0 bases at V and 4 bases at J, with 12 bases in the middle. As DNA, the CDR3 is TGTGCCAGCAGCCAAGATGGTGGGGGGAATAATGAAAAACTGTTTTTT. This sequence encodes CASSQDGGGNNEKLFF.

This chain joins TRBV6-5 and TRBJ1-4; D is uncertain. Between the trimmed V and J ends, which lost 10 bases and 5 bases, there was a span of 17 bases. Germline-derived CDR1 and CDR2 are MNHEY and SVGAGI. The CDR3 has 14 residues. The CDR3 spells CATGGGWENEKLFF. The CDR3 region has the DNA TGTGCCACCGGTGGTGGGTGGGAGAATGAAAAACTGTTTTTT.

This clone was seen a few times. V is TRBV25-1 and J is TRBJ2-4; weak D call: TRBD1 (6 bases). V shed 0 bases and J shed 6 bases, with 9 bases lying between them. CDR3 length: 14 amino acids. Germline V gives CDR1 MGHDK, CDR2 SYGVNS. The DNA for the CDR3 is TGTGCCAGCAGTGAATACCGGGACACAAACATTCAGTACTTC. It translates to CASSEYRDTNIQYF.

V and J are TRBV4-3 and TRBJ2-6, with 12 positions matching TRBD1. The CDR3 has 19 residues. Trimming cost V 3 bases and J 6 bases; bases outside gene matches: 12. Germline V gives CDR1 LGHNA, CDR2 YSLEER. CDR3 region: CASSHPPGQGALEANVLTF. The CDR3 bases are TGCGCCAGCAGCCACCCACCGGGACAGGGGGCTTTGGAGGCCAACGTCCTGACTTTC.

The chain uses TRBV3-1 (or the pseudogene TRBV3-2) and TRBJ2-7, with unresolved D. V was shortened by 0 bases and J by 6 bases, with 18 bases between the two germline ends. Germline V CDR1 and CDR2: LGHDT, YNNKEL (reference sequence). The CDR3 totals 16 residues. CDR3 protein: CASSQDLYSSEPEQYF. In nucleotides, the CDR3 is TGTGCCAGCAGCCAAGATTTATATAGTTCTGAACCCGAGCAGTACTTC.

This chain links TRBV30 with TRBJ1-2; D might be TRBD1 (5 bases). The CDR3 has 13 residues. Between the trimmed V and J ends, which lost 0 bases and 2 bases, there was a span of 7 bases. The germline V gene encodes CDR1 GTSNPN and CDR2 SVGIG (reference sequence). The CDR3 protein is CAWSVPGNYGYTF. As DNA, the CDR3 is TGTGCCTGGAGTGTACCAGGGAACTATGGCTACACCTTC.

The CDR3, as DNA: TGTGCCAGCAGTTCCTGGAGGAGGGAGAACACTGAAGCTTTCTTT. Protein: CASSSWRRENTEAFF. The chain employs TRBV6-5 and TRBJ1-1; D not resolved. The CDR3 totals 15 residues. V was cut by 4 bases and J by 1 base, with 13 bases left in between. Germline V gene sequence: CDR1 MNHEY, CDR2 SVGAGI.

The chain recombines TRBV27 with TRBJ1-2, with 7 nucleotides matching TRBD1. This CDR3 spans 15 amino acids. CDR1 is MNHEY and CDR2 is SMNVEV in the germline V gene (reference sequence). V lost 5 bases to trimming and J lost 4 bases; unmatched junction nucleotides: 10. CDR3 sequence: CASSPYRGVGYGYTF. DNA for the CDR3: TGTGCCAGCAGTCCATACAGGGGTGTAGGCTATGGCTACACCTTC.

This sequence joins TRBV11-1 and TRBJ2-5, with 7 bases aligning to TRBD2. Trimming cost V 2 bases and J 2 bases; bases outside gene matches: 2. Germline lookup yields CDR1 SGHAT and CDR2 FQDESV (reference sequence). This CDR3 is 14 amino acids long. CDR3 DNA sequence: TGTGCCAGCAGCTTACCAGCGGGACAAGAGACCCAGTACTTC. This sequence encodes CASSLPAGQETQYF.

The chain combines TRBV5-6 with TRBJ2-7, with D possibly TRBD2 on 6 matching bases. The CDR3 spans 15 residues. Germline values: CDR1 SGHDT, CDR2 YYEEEE. Trimming removed 3 bases from V and 2 bases from J, with 15 bases in between. In nucleotides, the CDR3 is TGTGCCAGCAGCTCCTGGATTGCGGGGACCTACGAGCAGTACTTC. Amino acids: CASSSWIAGTYEQYF.

The rearrangement links TRBV4-1 to TRBJ2-1, with 9 bases that match TRBD2. Germline CDR1 and CDR2: MGHRA and YSYEKL. Trimming at V came to 0 bases and at J to 2 bases, leaving 8 bases not matched to a gene. The CDR3 totals 18 residues. The CDR3 region has the DNA TGCGCCAGCAGCCAAGACGCGGTGGCGGGGGGGACCTACAATGAGCAGTTCTTC. It specifies CASSQDAVAGGTYNEQFF.

As DNA, the CDR3 is TGTGCCAGTATCCCAGGGATTGTCACTGAAGCTTTCTTT. Translated, it gives CASIPGIVTEAFF. V gene TRBV28 combines with J gene TRBJ1-1, with D possibly being TRBD1 (5 bases). This CDR3 region has 13 residues. Per the germline V gene, CDR1 is MDHEN and CDR2 is SYDVKM. The germline V and J ends were trimmed by 9 bases and 4 bases, with 15 bases remaining between them.

This clone was picked up a small number of times. Written as DNA, the CDR3 is TGCGCCAGCAGCCCTTACAGGGGACCCCAGCCCCAGCATTTT. Protein: CASSPYRGPQPQHF. The chain uses TRBV4-1 and TRBJ1-5, with 7 bases matching TRBD1. Trimming cost V 4 bases and J 7 bases; bases outside gene matches: 7. Germline V CDR1 and CDR2: MGHRA, YSYEKL. The CDR3 is 14 residues long.

The chain carries TRBV25-1 and TRBJ1-2, with D hard to call. CDR1 and CDR2 (germline): MGHDK, SYGVNS. Trimming shortened V by 2 bases and J by 0 bases, and 10 bases separated the two germline ends. The CDR3 is made up of 15 amino acids. The CDR3 DNA sequence: TGTGCCAGCAGTGAAATGACGGAGGCTAACTATGGCTACACCTTC. It codes for CASSEMTEANYGYTF.

The chain recombines TRBV19 with TRBJ2-5; 13 bases fit TRBD2. V lost 5 bases to trimming and J lost 1 base; unmatched junction nucleotides: 7. The CDR3 spans 17 residues. The germline CDR1 and CDR2 sequences are LNHDA and SQIVND (reference sequence). For the CDR3, the DNA is TGTGCCAGTAGTCCAAGGACTAGCGGGGGATTCCAAGAGACCCAGTACTTC. Translating it yields CASSPRTSGGFQETQYF.

The J gene is TRBJ1-5, the V gene TRBV5-1; D ambiguous. The CDR3 consists of 14 residues. Germline CDR1 and CDR2: SGHRS and YFSETQ. Trimming took 4 bases from V and 3 from J, leaving 11 bases between them. CDR3 in amino acids: CASSPGESNQPQHF. The DNA for the CDR3 is TGCGCCAGCAGCCCCGGAGAGTCCAATCAGCCCCAGCATTTT.

The rearrangement links TRBV28 to TRBJ2-5; 7 nucleotides agree with TRBD2. The V gene end was trimmed by 5 bases and the J gene end by 3 bases; junction bases not matched to a gene: 9. CDR1 is MDHEN and CDR2 is SYDVKM in the germline V gene. CDR3 length: 15 amino acids. The CDR3 sequence: CASSPGLVAKETQYF. CDR3 sequence (DNA): TGTGCCAGCAGTCCCGGACTAGTAGCGAAAGAGACCCAGTACTTC.

This clone occurred a few times. This rearrangement joins TRBV11-3 to TRBJ1-1; D is uncertain. The CDR3 covers 15 residues. Germline assignment: CDR1 SGHNT and CDR2 YENEEA. The V gene lost 2 bases and the J gene lost 4 bases, with 14 bases spanning the gap. In DNA, the CDR3 is TGTGCCAGCAGCTTAAGGTGGAGGGCGAGCACTGAAGCTTTCTTT. Amino acids: CASSLRWRASTEAFF.